This TCR beta chain was sequenced for a study of T-cell reconstitution after alpha-beta-depleted transplantation in children. This sample's TCRbeta library carried unique molecular identifier barcodes. MiXCR was run by TCRdb on the PCR reads, yielding one entry per CDR3 protein. The sample has about 24,000 distinct CDR3 sequences; approximately 11% are singletons. This clonotype was counted ten times or more. The V gene's germline CDR1 is KGHSH and CDR2 LQKENI. V lost 3 bases to trimming and J lost 4 bases; unmatched junction nucleotides: 2. The CDR3 is 16 residues long. The receptor was derived from a human donor who donated a stem cell graft to a child with chronic granulomatous disease. Sequenced material: PBMCs from the stem cell graft donor, taken from the stem cell graft. The chain joins TRBV18 to TRBJ2-1, with TRBD2 matching over 14 bases. CDR3 nucleotides: TGTGCCAGCTCACCCGGGACTAGCGGGGGATACAATGAGCAGTTCTTC. Protein product: CASSPGTSGGYNEQFF. Complete variable domain (other parts from reference TRBV18 and TRBJ2-1): NAGVMQNPRHLVRRRGQEARLRCSPMKGHSHVYWYRQLPEEGLKFMVYLQKENIIDESGMPKERFSAEFPKEGPSILRIQQVVRGDSAAYFCASSPGTSGGYNEQFFGPGTRLTVL.